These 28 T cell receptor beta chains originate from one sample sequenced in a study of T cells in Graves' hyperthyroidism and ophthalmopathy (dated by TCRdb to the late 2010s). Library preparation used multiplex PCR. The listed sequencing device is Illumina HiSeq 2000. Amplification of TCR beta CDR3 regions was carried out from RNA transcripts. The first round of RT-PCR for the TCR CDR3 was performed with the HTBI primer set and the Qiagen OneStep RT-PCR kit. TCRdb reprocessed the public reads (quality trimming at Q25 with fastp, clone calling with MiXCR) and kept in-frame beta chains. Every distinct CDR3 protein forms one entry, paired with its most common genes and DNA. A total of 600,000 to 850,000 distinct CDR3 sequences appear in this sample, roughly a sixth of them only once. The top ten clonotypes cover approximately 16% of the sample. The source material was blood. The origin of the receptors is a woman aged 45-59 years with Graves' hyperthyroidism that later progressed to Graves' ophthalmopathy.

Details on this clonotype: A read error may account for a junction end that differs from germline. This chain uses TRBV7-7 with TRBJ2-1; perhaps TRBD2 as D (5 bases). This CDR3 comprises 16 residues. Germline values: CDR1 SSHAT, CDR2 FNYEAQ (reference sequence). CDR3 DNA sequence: TGTGCTAGCAGCCCCACCACGGGGAGCTCCTACAATGAGCAGTTCTTC. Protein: CASSPTTGSSYNEQFF.

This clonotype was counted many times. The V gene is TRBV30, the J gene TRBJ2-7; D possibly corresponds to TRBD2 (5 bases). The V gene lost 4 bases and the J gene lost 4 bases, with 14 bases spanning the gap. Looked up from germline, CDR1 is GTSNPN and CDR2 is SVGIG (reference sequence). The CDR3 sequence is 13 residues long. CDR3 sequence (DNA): TGTGCCTGGAATAGGGAGAACTGGTACGAGCAGTACTTC. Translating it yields CAWNRENWYEQYF.

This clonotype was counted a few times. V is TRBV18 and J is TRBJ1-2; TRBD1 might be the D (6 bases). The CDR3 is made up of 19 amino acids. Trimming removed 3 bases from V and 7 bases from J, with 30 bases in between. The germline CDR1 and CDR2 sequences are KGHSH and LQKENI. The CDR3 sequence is CASSPPTGSGAGNSGGYTF. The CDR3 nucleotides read TGTGCCAGCTCACCGCCTACCGGGTCGGGGGCAGGCAACTCGGGTGGCTACACCTTC.

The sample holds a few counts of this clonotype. CDR3 DNA sequence: TGTGCCAGCAGTTTAGAGAGGGGGGTGGGCGAGCAGTTCTTC. Protein: CASSLERGVGEQFF. The chain carries TRBV27 and TRBJ2-1; TRBD1 or TRBD2 may be the D gene (6 bases each). V was trimmed by 2 bases and J by 10 bases, leaving 15 bases between them. Germline V CDR1 and CDR2: MNHEY, SMNVEV (reference sequence). This CDR3 contains 14 residues.

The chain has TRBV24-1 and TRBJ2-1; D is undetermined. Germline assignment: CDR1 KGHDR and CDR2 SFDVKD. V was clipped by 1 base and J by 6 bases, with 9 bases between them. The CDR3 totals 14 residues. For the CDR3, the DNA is TGTGCCACCAGTGATTTTGGCGCACTCAATGAGCAGTTCTTC. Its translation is CATSDFGALNEQFF.

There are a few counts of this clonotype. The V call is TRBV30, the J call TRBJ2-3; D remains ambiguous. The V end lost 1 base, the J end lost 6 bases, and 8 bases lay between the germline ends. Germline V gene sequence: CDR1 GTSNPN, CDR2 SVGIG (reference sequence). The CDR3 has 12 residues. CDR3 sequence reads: CAWSAGPDTQYF. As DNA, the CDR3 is TGTGCCTGGAGTGCCGGGCCGGATACGCAGTATTTT.

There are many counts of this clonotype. The CDR3 reads CASSPVSSDRMNTEAFF. The CDR3 DNA follows: TGTGCCAGCAGCCCCGTTTCGAGTGATAGGATGAACACTGAAGCTTTCTTT. The chain combines TRBV11-1 with TRBJ1-1, with unresolved D. The CDR3 runs 17 residues. Per the germline V gene, CDR1 is SGHAT and CDR2 is FQDESV (reference sequence). Trimming cost V 5 bases and J 0 bases, with 19 bases left between them.

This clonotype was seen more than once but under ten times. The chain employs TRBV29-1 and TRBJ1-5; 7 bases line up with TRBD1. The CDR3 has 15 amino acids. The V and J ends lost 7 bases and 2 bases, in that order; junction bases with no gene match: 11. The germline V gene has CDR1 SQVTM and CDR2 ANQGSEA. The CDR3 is CSENATGLGNQPQHF. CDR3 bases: TGCAGCGAAAACGCGACAGGGTTGGGCAATCAGCCCCAGCATTTT.

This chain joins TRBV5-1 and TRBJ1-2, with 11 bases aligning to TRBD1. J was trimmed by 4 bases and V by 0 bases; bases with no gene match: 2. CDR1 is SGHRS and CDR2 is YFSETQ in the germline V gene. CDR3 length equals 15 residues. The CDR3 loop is CASSLGTGGGYGYTF. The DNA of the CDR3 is TGCGCCAGCAGCTTGGGGACAGGGGGCGGCTATGGCTACACCTTC.

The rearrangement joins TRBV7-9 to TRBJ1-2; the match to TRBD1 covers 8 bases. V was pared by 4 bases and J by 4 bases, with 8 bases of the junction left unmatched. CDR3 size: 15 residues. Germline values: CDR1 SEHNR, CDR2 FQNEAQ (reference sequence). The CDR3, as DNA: TGTGCCAGCAGCTCCCTGGGACAGGCTTCCTATGGCTACACCTTC. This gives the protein CASSSLGQASYGYTF.

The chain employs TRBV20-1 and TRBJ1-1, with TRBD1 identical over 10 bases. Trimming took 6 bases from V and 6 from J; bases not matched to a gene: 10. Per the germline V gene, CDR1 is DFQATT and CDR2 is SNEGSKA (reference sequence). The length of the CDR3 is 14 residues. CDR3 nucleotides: TGCAGTGCCACGCCGGGACAGGGGAGGGCTGAAGCTTTCTTT. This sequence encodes CSATPGQGRAEAFF.

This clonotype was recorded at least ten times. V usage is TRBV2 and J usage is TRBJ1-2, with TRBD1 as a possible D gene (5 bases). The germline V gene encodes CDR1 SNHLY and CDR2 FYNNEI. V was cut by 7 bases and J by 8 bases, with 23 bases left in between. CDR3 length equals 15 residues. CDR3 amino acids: CASKQEAGRGLGYTF. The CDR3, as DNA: TGTGCCAGCAAACAGGAGGCAGGGAGAGGATTAGGCTACACCTTC.

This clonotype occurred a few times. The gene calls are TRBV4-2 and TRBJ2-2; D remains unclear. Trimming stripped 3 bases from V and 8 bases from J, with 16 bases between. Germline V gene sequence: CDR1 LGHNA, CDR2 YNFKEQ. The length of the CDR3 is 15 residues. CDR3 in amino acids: CASSHSQWVTGELFF. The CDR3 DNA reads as TGTGCCAGCAGCCACTCTCAGTGGGTCACAGGGGAGCTGTTTTTT.

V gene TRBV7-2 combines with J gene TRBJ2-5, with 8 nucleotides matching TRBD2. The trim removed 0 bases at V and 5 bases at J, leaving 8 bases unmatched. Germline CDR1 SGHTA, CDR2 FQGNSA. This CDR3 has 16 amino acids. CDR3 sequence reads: CASSLAPGGGSETQYF. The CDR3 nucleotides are TGTGCCAGCAGCTTAGCCCCTGGCGGGGGGAGTGAGACCCAGTACTTC. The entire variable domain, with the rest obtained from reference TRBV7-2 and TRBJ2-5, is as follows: GAGVSQSPSNKVTEKGKDVELRCDPISGHTALYWYRQSLGQGLEFLIYFQGNSAPDKSGLPSDRFSAERTGGSVSTLTIQRTQQEDSAVYLCASSLAPGGGSETQYFGPGTRLLVL.

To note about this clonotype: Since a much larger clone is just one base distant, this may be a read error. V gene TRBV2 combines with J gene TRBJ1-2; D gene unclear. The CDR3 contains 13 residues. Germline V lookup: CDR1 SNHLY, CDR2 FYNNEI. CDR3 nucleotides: TGTGCCAGCAAGCCAGGACCGAACTGTGGCTACACCTTC. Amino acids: CASKPGPNCGYTF.

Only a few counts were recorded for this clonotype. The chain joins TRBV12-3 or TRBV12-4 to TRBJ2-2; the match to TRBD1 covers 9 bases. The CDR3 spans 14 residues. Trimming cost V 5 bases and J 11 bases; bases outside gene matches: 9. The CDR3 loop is CASSRTGGASELFF. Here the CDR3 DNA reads TGTGCCAGCAGTCGCACAGGGGGCGCATCCGAGCTGTTTTTT.

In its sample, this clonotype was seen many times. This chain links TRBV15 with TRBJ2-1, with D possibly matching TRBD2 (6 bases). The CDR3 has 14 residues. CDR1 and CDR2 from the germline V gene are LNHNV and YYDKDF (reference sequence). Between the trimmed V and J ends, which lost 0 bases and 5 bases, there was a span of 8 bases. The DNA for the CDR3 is TGTGCCACCAGCAGAGACGGGGGAAACAATGAGCAGTTCTTC. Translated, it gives CATSRDGGNNEQFF.

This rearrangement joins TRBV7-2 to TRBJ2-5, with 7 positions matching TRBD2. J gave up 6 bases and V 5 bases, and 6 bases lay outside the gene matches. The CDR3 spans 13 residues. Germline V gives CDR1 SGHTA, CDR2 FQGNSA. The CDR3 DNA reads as TGTGCCAGCAGCACAGCGGGGAGGAAGACCCAGTACTTC. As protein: CASSTAGRKTQYF.

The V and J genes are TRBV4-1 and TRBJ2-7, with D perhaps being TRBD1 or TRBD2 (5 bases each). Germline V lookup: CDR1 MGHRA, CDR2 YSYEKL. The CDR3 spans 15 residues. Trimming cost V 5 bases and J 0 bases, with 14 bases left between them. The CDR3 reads CASSWDHLSSYEQYF. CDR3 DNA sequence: TGCGCCAGCAGCTGGGACCACCTGAGCTCCTACGAGCAGTACTTC.

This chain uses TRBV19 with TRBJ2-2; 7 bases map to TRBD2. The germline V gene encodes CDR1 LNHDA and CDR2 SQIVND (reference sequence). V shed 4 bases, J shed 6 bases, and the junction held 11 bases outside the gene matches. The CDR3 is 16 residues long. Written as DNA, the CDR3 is TGTGCCAGTAGTACCCCCCTGTCGGGAGGCCCCGGGGAGCTGTTTTTT. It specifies CASSTPLSGGPGELFF.

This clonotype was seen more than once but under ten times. The CDR3 nucleotides read TGCAGTGCTAGAGAAAGCGGCTTTGTCGGGGAGCTGTTTTTT. It codes for CSARESGFVGELFF. V gene TRBV20-1 combines with J gene TRBJ2-2; possibly TRBD2 for D (5 bases). Germline loops: CDR1 DFQATT, CDR2 SNEGSKA (reference sequence). V was cut by 0 bases and J by 7 bases, with 12 bases left in between. The CDR3 contains 14 residues.

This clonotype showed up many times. The CDR3 coding sequence is TGTGCCAGCAGTGAGGATGAGGAGGCCGCGCCGACCCGGAACACTGAAGCTTTCTTT. Its protein is CASSEDEEAAPTRNTEAFF. The chain has TRBV2 and TRBJ1-1; D remains ambiguous. Germline V lookup: CDR1 SNHLY, CDR2 FYNNEI. There are 19 residues in the CDR3. V was shortened by 3 bases and J by 1 base, with 24 bases between the two germline ends.

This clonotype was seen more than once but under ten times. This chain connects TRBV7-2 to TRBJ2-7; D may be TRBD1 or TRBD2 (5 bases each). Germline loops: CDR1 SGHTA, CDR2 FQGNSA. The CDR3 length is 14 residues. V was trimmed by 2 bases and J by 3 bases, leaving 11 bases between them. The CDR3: CASSLSEGYYEQYF. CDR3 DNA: TGTGCCAGCAGCTTATCCGAGGGGTACTACGAGCAGTACTTC.

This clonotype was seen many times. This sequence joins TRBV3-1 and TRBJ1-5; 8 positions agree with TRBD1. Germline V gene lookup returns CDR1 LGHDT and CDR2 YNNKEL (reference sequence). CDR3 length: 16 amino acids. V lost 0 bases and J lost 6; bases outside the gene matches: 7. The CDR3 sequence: CASSQDPRGRRQPQHF. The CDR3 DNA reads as TGTGCCAGCAGCCAAGATCCCAGGGGGCGCCGTCAGCCCCAGCATTTT.

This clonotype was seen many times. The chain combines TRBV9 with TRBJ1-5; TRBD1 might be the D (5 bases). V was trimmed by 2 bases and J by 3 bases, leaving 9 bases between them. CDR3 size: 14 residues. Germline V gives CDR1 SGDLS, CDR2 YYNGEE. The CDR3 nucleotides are TGTGCCAGCAGCGTTGGAGGGGTCAATCAGCCCCAGCATTTT. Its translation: CASSVGGVNQPQHF. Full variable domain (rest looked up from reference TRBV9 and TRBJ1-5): DSGVTQTPKHLITATGQRVTLRCSPRSGDLSVYWYQQSLDQGLQFLIQYYNGEERAKGNILERFSAQQFPDLHSELNLSSLELGDSALYFCASSVGGVNQPQHFGDGTRLSIL.

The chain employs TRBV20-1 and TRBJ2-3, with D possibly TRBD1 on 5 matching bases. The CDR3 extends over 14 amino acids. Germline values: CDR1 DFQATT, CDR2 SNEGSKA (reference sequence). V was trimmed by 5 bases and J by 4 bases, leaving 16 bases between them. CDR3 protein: CSAGAGPWADTQYF. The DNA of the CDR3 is TGCAGTGCTGGCGCAGGGCCCTGGGCAGATACGCAGTATTTT.

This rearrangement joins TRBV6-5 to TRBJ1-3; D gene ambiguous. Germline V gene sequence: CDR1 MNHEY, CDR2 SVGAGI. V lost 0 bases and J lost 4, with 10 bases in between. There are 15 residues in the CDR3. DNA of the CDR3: TGTGCCAGCAGTTACTCTCGGGCGTACGGAAACACCATATATTTT. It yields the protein CASSYSRAYGNTIYF.

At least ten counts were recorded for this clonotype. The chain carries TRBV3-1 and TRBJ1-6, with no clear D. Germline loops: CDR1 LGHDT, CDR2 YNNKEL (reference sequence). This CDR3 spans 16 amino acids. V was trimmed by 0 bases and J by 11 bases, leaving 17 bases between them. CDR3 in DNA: TGTGCCAGCAGCCAAGAACGGAACATGGGGTTTGCACCCCTCCACTTT. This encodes CASSQERNMGFAPLHF.